This entry lists 9 T cell receptor beta chains sequenced from one sample in a study of blood T cell repertoires in COVID-19. Method: immunoSEQ multiplex PCR; TCRdb's copy keeps in-frame clones and lacks some. The table records some 220,000 clones, approximately 81% of them present only once. The sample taken for sequencing was peripheral blood. These receptors originate from an older woman who had recovered from COVID-19.

Points on this clone: Other DNA sequences from this sample encode an identical CDR3 as well. V and J are TRBV6-5 and TRBJ1-1; TRBD1 matches 8 bases. This CDR3 comprises 15 residues. Germline V gene data show CDR1 as MNHEY and CDR2 as SVGAGI. Trimming took 5 bases from V and 0 from J; bases not matched to a gene: 5. Here the CDR3 reads CASSPTGGLNTEAFF. CDR3 DNA: TGTGCCAGCAGTCCCACAGGGGGATTGAACACTGAAGCTTTCTTT.

This clone was found a few times. The genes are TRBV27 and TRBJ1-1; 9 nucleotides line up with TRBD1. The CDR3 runs to 14 residues. J lost 5 bases, V lost 7 bases, and 8 bases had no gene match. CDR1 is MNHEY and CDR2 is SMNVEV in the germline V gene (reference sequence). CDR3 loop: CASNSQGAETEAFF. The CDR3 DNA reads as TGTGCCAGCAACTCACAGGGGGCTGAGACTGAAGCTTTCTTT.

V and J are TRBV7-2 and TRBJ1-1, with 8 positions matching TRBD1. CDR1 and CDR2 from the germline V gene are SGHTA and FQGNSA. The trim removed 5 bases at V and 1 base at J, leaving 6 bases unmatched. The CDR3 is 15 amino acids. CDR3: CASSPRTGWNTEAFF. Written as DNA, the CDR3 is TGTGCCAGCAGCCCAAGGACAGGGTGGAACACTGAAGCTTTCTTT.

V gene TRBV7-2 combines with J gene TRBJ1-1; no firm D call. Trimming took off 1 base at V and 7 bases at J, with 16 bases between the two ends. Germline CDR1 is SGHTA and CDR2 is FQGNSA. CDR3 length: 15 residues. The CDR3 nucleotides read TGTGCCAGCAGCTTAGTTAATGTGGCGGCCGGTGAAGCTTTCTTT. Residues: CASSLVNVAAGEAFF.

The chain joins TRBV7-2 to TRBJ2-1, with 13 positions matching TRBD2. Germline V CDR1 and CDR2: SGHTA, FQGNSA. The CDR3 is 17 amino acids. The V gene end was trimmed by 1 base and the J gene end by 5 bases; junction bases not matched to a gene: 5. CDR3 sequence: CASSLVSGLAGDNEQFF. DNA for the CDR3: TGTGCCAGCAGCTTAGTGTCCGGACTAGCGGGAGACAATGAGCAGTTCTTC.

V is TRBV9 and J is TRBJ2-1; TRBD2 agrees at 10 bases. The CDR3 contains 14 residues. Germline V gene lookup returns CDR1 SGDLS and CDR2 YYNGEE. V gave up 6 bases and J gave up 8 bases; unmatched junction bases: 8. The CDR3 here is CASTRTSGVDEQFF. The CDR3 DNA reads as TGTGCCAGCACCAGAACTAGCGGGGTTGATGAGCAGTTCTTC.

CDR3 amino acids: CASSLFGQAIYNEQFF. The CDR3 DNA follows: TGTGCCAGCAGCTTGTTTGGACAGGCTATCTACAATGAGCAGTTCTTC. The rearrangement uses TRBV5-5 and TRBJ2-1; 7 nucleotides match TRBD1. Germline CDR1 reads SGHKS; CDR2 reads YYEKEE (reference sequence). The CDR3 totals 16 residues. Unmatched junction bases numbered 7, after V lost 1 base and J lost 3 bases.

The V and J genes are TRBV6-2 or TRBV6-3 and TRBJ2-4, with TRBD2 matching over 12 bases. The CDR3 length is 15 residues. The germline CDR1 and CDR2 sequences are MNHEY and SVGEGT. J gave up 6 bases and V 6 bases, and 6 bases lay outside the gene matches. The CDR3 DNA reads as TGTGCCAGCAGCCTAGCGGGGGGGCTTGGAAACATTCAGTACTTC. It translates to CASSLAGGLGNIQYF.

V usage is TRBV5-1 and J usage is TRBJ2-5; 8 bases match TRBD2. V lost 3 bases and J lost 1; bases outside the gene matches: 11. The CDR3 has 17 residues. CDR1 and CDR2 (germline): SGHRS, YFSETQ. Here the CDR3 reads CASSSYFSGGTQETQYF. DNA of the CDR3: TGCGCCAGCAGCTCTTACTTCTCGGGGGGGACCCAAGAGACCCAGTACTTC.